This is a list of T cell receptor beta chains from one sample in a study of regulatory T cells in long-lasting Graves disease. MiXCR, run by TCRdb on the multiplex PCR reads, gives a single entry per CDR3 protein. The table lists some 500,000 distinct CDR3 sequences, less than 15% of them singletons. This sample was shared with a second study, whose subject was T cells in Graves' hyperthyroidism and ophthalmopathy.

The sample was peripheral blood mononuclear cells (PBMCs), taken at new diagnosis, from a patient treated with antithyroid drugs. The source of these receptors is a young man with Graves disease. Both conserved end residues are part of each CDR3. A D gene is named only where the DNA matches it firmly. Only some rows state a clone size, as once, few, many or a class for expanded clones.

>few|-|TRBJ1-1|TRBV29-1
TGCAGCGTTGCCGGGCCACAGGAGGGGGAAGCTTTCTTT
CSVAGPQEGEAFF
>-|-|TRBJ2-5|TRBV5-1
TGCGCCAGCAGCCGGATGCAGAAAGAGACCCAGTACTTC
CASSRMQKETQYF
>many|-|TRBJ2-5|TRBV20-1
TGCAGTGCTAGGTTCTCTAGCGCCCAGTACTTC
CSARFSSAQYF
>many|-|TRBJ2-4|TRBV11-2
TGTGCCAGCAGCTTAGAGGACCTAGCCAAAAACATTCAGTACTTC
CASSLEDLAKNIQYF
>many|-|TRBJ1-2|TRBV27
TGTGCCAGCGGCCGAGGGCAGGGAAAGGGTAAAGATGGCTACACCTTC
CASGRGQGKGKDGYTF
>many|-|TRBJ2-3|TRBV18
TGTGCCAGCTCACCAATGACGGGTCCTAGCACAGATACGCAGTATTTT
CASSPMTGPSTDTQYF
>-|TRBD2|TRBJ2-3|TRBV20-1
TGCAGTGCTTGGGCCCAAACTAGCGGGAGCACAGATACGCAGTATTTT
CSAWAQTSGSTDTQYF
>many|TRBD1|TRBJ1-1|TRBV7-2
TGTGCCAGCAGCTCACAGGGGACCACTGAAGCTTTCTTT
CASSSQGTTEAFF
>-|TRBD1|TRBJ1-2|TRBV9
TGTGCCAGCAGCCCACGTAGAGTGACAGGGGACCAGGGCTACACCTTC
CASSPRRVTGDQGYTF
>many|-|TRBJ2-5|TRBV9
TGTGCCAGCAGCGTAGAGTACCAAGAGACCCAGTACTTC
CASSVEYQETQYF
>many|TRBD2|TRBJ2-1|TRBV11-2
TGTGCCAGCAGCTTAGTGGCGGGACTAGACAATGAGCAGTTCTTC
CASSLVAGLDNEQFF
>few|-|TRBJ1-6|TRBV6-1
TGTGCCAGCAGTGCCGGACGCAGCGACGTTTCACCCCTCCACTTT
CASSAGRSDVSPLHF
>-|TRBD2|TRBJ2-1|TRBV11-2
TGTGCCAGCAGCTTAGGCGGGGCGGGAGGGAATGAGCAGTTCTTC
CASSLGGAGGNEQFF
>many|-|TRBJ1-5|TRBV6-2/TRBV6-3
TGTGCCAGCAGTGAACCTAGGTTCCGACAGCCCCAGCATTTT
CASSEPRFRQPQHF
>many|-|TRBJ2-7|TRBV20-1
TGCAGTGCTGGGAATCCGGGACGCAACGAGCAGTACTTC
CSAGNPGRNEQYF
>many|-|TRBJ1-4|TRBV28
TGTGCCAGCAGTTTAGGTCATGATGGCGAAAAACTGTTTTTT
CASSLGHDGEKLFF
>few|TRBD2|TRBJ2-7|TRBV4-1
TGCGCCAGCCGCGGACTAGCGGGAGAACGGGGTTACGAGCAGTACTTC
CASRGLAGERGYEQYF
>-|-|TRBJ2-4|TRBV5-6
TGTGCCAGCAGCTTCGGGGGAAACCTTCGGTACTTC
CASSFGGNLRYF
>few|-|TRBJ1-1|TRBV19
TGTGCCAGTAGTATTAAGTGGGTGACTCCGAACACTGAAGCTTTCTTT
CASSIKWVTPNTEAFF
>many|-|TRBJ2-3|TRBV27
TGTGCCAGCAGTTCGGACTTCAGATATACGCAGTATTTT
CASSSDFRYTQYF
>many|-|TRBJ1-1|TRBV25-1
TGTGCCAGCAGTGTCGGACCCGGGAACACTGAAGCTTTCTTT
CASSVGPGNTEAFF
>many|-|TRBJ2-3|TRBV29-1
TGCAGCGTTGATGGGGCAGACTGGGGAAGGCGCACAGATACGCAGTATTTT
CSVDGADWGRRTDTQYF
>many|TRBD1|TRBJ2-2|TRBV10-1
TGCGCCAGCAGTGACGAGAGGACAGGGAACACCGGGGAGCTGTTTTTT
CASSDERTGNTGELFF
>few|-|TRBJ2-2|TRBV29-1
TGCAGCGCCCAGGCTGGGGAGCTGTTTTTT
CSAQAGELFF
>many|TRBD1|TRBJ2-1|TRBV6-2/TRBV6-3
TGTGCCAGCACCCTGACAGGGGACTACAATGAGCAGTTCTTC
CASTLTGDYNEQFF
>many|TRBD2|TRBJ2-5|TRBV7-8
TGTGCCAGCAGCTTAGCAGGGACTAGCGGGAAAGGAGAGACCCAGTACTTC
CASSLAGTSGKGETQYF
>few|-|TRBJ2-5|TRBV5-1
TGCGCCAGCAGCTTGCCGAAACTAGAGACCCAGTACTTC
CASSLPKLETQYF
>many|-|TRBJ2-7|TRBV3-1
TGTGCCAGCAGCTTGGACTGGTACGAGCAGTACTTC
CASSLDWYEQYF
>few|TRBD1|TRBJ1-4|TRBV4-1
TGCGCCAGCAGCCAAGATCTTCCAGGGGGTTTGGTGGCGACTAATGAAAAACTGTTTTTT
CASSQDLPGGLVATNEKLFF
>many|-|TRBJ2-7|TRBV20-1
TGCAGTGCTAGCCACAGGGACAACCCCTACGAGCAGTACTTC
CSASHRDNPYEQYF
>many|-|TRBJ2-3|TRBV3-1
TGTGCCAGCGACCTGCCAGTCGAGGCGCGTCCAGATACGCAGTATTTT
CASDLPVEARPDTQYF
>many|TRBD1|TRBJ1-5|TRBV12-3/TRBV12-4
TGTGCCAGCAGTACCGGGACAGGGATCACTCAGCCCCAGCATTTT
CASSTGTGITQPQHF
>many|TRBD2|TRBJ2-3|TRBV5-1
TGCGCCAGCAGCTCGCTAGCGGGAGTATCTGATACGCAGTATTTT
CASSSLAGVSDTQYF
>many|-|TRBJ1-2|TRBV12-3/TRBV12-4
TGTGCCAGCAGTTTAACCGACAGTTCCCCATATGGCTACACCTTC
CASSLTDSSPYGYTF